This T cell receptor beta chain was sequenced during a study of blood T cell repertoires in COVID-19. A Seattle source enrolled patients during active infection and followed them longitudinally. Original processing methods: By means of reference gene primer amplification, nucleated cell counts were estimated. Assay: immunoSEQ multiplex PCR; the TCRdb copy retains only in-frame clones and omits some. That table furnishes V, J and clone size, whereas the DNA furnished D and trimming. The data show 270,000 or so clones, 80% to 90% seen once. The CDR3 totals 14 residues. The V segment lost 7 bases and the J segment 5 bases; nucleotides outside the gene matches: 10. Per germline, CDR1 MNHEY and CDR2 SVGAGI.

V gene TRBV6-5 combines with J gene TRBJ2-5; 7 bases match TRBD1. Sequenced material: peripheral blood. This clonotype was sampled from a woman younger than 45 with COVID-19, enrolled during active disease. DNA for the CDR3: TGTGCCAGCACCCCAGGGGGAGACATTGAGACCCAGTACTTC. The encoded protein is CASTPGGDIETQYF.